Below are 12 T cell receptor beta chains sequenced from a single sample in a study of blood T cell repertoires in COVID-19. The table came from immunoSEQ multiplex PCR; TCRdb's copy has only in-frame clones and leaves some out. The sample has about 140,000 clones; 80% to 85% are singletons. Sequenced: peripheral blood. The receptor source for this set is a woman aged 55 to 70 with acute or convalescent COVID-19.

The chain links TRBV28 to TRBJ2-7; 7 bases match TRBD2. CDR1 MDHEN and CDR2 SYDVKM come from the germline V gene. Trimming removed 8 bases from V and 5 bases from J; junction bases left unmatched: 3. The CDR3 covers 11 residues. CDR3 sequence reads: CASGRGNEQYF. The CDR3 bases are TGTGCCAGCGGGAGGGGAAACGAGCAGTACTTC.

This chain uses TRBV19 with TRBJ2-7, with 9 positions matching TRBD2. CDR1 and CDR2 (germline): LNHDA, SQIVND (reference sequence). Trimming took 4 bases from V and 3 from J; bases not matched to a gene: 7. The CDR3 runs to 15 residues. CDR3 nucleotide sequence: TGTGCCAGTAGTACGAGGAGTAGCGGGGGCTACGAGCAGTACTTC. Its protein is CASSTRSSGGYEQYF.

CDR3 loop: CAWSPLYEQYF. In DNA, the CDR3 is TGTGCCTGGAGCCCCCTATACGAGCAGTACTTC. This chain joins TRBV30 and TRBJ2-7; the D is unclear. V lost 3 bases and J 4 bases, leaving 7 bases between the germline ends. CDR1 is GTSNPN, CDR2 SVGIG, per germline (reference sequence). This CDR3 comprises 11 residues.

This clone was detected a few times. The chain employs TRBV30 and TRBJ2-1; tentatively, D is TRBD2 (6 bases). Germline CDR1 GTSNPN, CDR2 SVGIG (reference sequence). V lost 2 bases and J 9 bases, leaving 14 bases between the germline ends. The CDR3 contains 13 residues. This chain's CDR3 is CAWSLLEAGEQFF. The CDR3 DNA follows: TGTGCCTGGAGTCTCCTTGAAGCGGGTGAGCAGTTCTTC.

The chain is built from TRBV12-2 and TRBJ1-3; the table names TRBD1, a call not compared with the DNA. TRBV12-2 corresponds to a pseudogene. The CDR3 is made up of 13 amino acids. The CDR3 loop reads CASMGLVGNTIYF. The CDR3 DNA is TGTGCAAGTATGGGGCTGGTTGGAAACACCATATATTTT.

CDR3 nucleotides: TGTGCCAGCAGCCAGACAGGGAGTAGTAACTCCGAGCAGTACTTC. Translation: CASSQTGSSNSEQYF. The V and J genes are TRBV3-1 (or the pseudogene TRBV3-2) and TRBJ2-7, with 7 bases fitting TRBD1. The germline CDR1 and CDR2 sequences are LGHDT and YNNKEL (reference sequence). This CDR3 comprises 15 residues. Unmatched junction bases numbered 11, after V lost 3 bases and J lost 6 bases.

This chain joins TRBV20-1 and TRBJ1-2; no clear D gene. From germline, CDR1 is DFQATT and CDR2 SNEGSKA (reference sequence). The CDR3 length is 11 residues. V dropped 3 bases and J dropped 8 bases, with 10 bases sitting between them. CDR3 nucleotides: TGCAGTGCTAGGAGGTCATCGGGCTACACCTTC. It is translated as CSARRSSGYTF.

Here the CDR3 reads CATSERTSYNEQFF. The DNA of the CDR3 is TGTGCCACCAGTGAAAGGACTAGCTACAATGAGCAGTTCTTC. The J gene is TRBJ2-1, the V gene TRBV24-1; 7 bases fit TRBD2. J gave up 3 bases and V 4 bases, and 2 bases lay outside the gene matches. This CDR3 is built from 14 residues. Germline V gene lookup returns CDR1 KGHDR and CDR2 SFDVKD.

The V gene is TRBV10-3, the J gene TRBJ1-2, with 8 positions matching TRBD1. Looked up from germline, CDR1 is ENHRY and CDR2 is SYGVKD. This CDR3 is 13 amino acids long. The J segment lost 8 bases and the V segment lost 10 bases, leaving 12 bases of the junction unmatched. CDR3 sequence: CATLDRALEGYTF. The CDR3 DNA is TGTGCCACCTTGGACAGGGCCTTGGAGGGCTACACCTTC.

The genes are TRBV6-5 and TRBJ2-5; D is unclear. Germline V gene data show CDR1 as MNHEY and CDR2 as SVGAGI. V was clipped by 10 bases and J by 2 bases, with 17 bases between them. The CDR3 covers 14 residues. CDR3 nucleotide sequence: TGTGCCACCCGTAAGAGAGCGTTACAAGAGACCCAGTACTTC. Protein: CATRKRALQETQYF.

The V call is TRBV3-1 (or the pseudogene TRBV3-2), the J call TRBJ2-1; 7 bases fit TRBD2. V lost 5 bases to trimming and J lost 1 base; unmatched junction nucleotides: 2. CDR3 length: 14 amino acids. CDR1 is LGHDT and CDR2 is YNNKEL in the germline V gene (reference sequence). The CDR3 nucleotides are TGTGCCAGCAGCATTAGCGGGTCCTACAATGAGCAGTTCTTC. It yields the protein CASSISGSYNEQFF.

This clone has ten or more counts. The rearrangement joins TRBV7-2 to TRBJ2-7, with D tentatively TRBD2 (6 bases). The germline gives CDR1 SGHTA, CDR2 FQGNSA. V was clipped by 0 bases and J by 0 bases, with 12 bases between them. The CDR3 runs to 16 residues. The CDR3 DNA sequence: TGTGCCAGCAGCTTAGCGCGCGGGATCGGCTCCTACGAGCAGTACTTC. Amino acid sequence: CASSLARGIGSYEQYF.